Listed here are 29 T cell receptor beta chains from one sample, sequenced in a study of T cells after posttransplantation cyclophosphamide. The data were produced by immunoSEQ multiplex PCR, yet TCRdb's version contains in-frame clones alone and is incomplete. The sample lists about 20,000 clones, about 97% occurring once. The naive gate required viable CD3+CD4+ or CD3+CD8+ cells with CCR7+CD45RA+CD45RO-CD95-CD27+CD28+ phenotype. The specimen was naive CD4+ T cells sorted from PBMCs. The origin of the receptors is a man in his fifties in good health, CMV-negative, and a related stem cell transplant donor.

The genes are TRBV7-9 and TRBJ1-2, with unresolved D. This CDR3 is 13 amino acids long. Germline V gives CDR1 SEHNR, CDR2 FQNEAQ (reference sequence). The V end was cut by 1 base, the J end by 3 bases, with 6 bases between. CDR3 in DNA: TGTGCCAGCAGCTTAGACAGTTACTATGGCTACACCTTC. Its protein product is CASSLDSYYGYTF.

V and J are TRBV29-1 and TRBJ2-3; 8 positions agree with TRBD1. With V trimmed by 7 bases and J by 2 bases, 5 bases remained unmatched. Germline CDR1 SQVTM, CDR2 ANQGSEA. The CDR3 contains 13 residues. CDR3 in DNA: TGCAGCGCCAGGGGGCGCATCACAGATACGCAGTATTTT. As protein: CSARGRITDTQYF.

The gene calls are TRBV5-1 and TRBJ2-4; D gene ambiguous. The CDR3 has 16 residues. CDR1 and CDR2 (germline): SGHRS, YFSETQ. V lost 0 bases, J lost 0 bases, and 10 bases lay in between. CDR3 region: CASSLAGSLAKNIQYF. The CDR3 DNA sequence: TGCGCCAGCAGCTTGGCGGGTTCTTTAGCCAAAAACATTCAGTACTTC.

CDR3 sequence reads: CASSLIEGKNGYTF. CDR3 DNA sequence: TGCGCCAGCAGCTTGATCGAGGGAAAGAATGGCTACACCTTC. V usage is TRBV5-1 and J usage is TRBJ1-2; D not resolved. CDR1 is SGHRS and CDR2 is YFSETQ in the germline V gene. V lost 1 base and J lost 6, with 13 bases in between. This CDR3 comprises 14 residues. The entire variable domain, with the rest obtained from reference TRBV5-1 and TRBJ1-2, is as follows: KAGVTQTPRYLIKTRGQQVTLSCSPISGHRSVSWYQQTPGQGLQFLFEYFSETQRNKGNFPGRFSGRQFSNSRSEMNVSTLELGDSALYLCASSLIEGKNGYTFGSGTRLTVV.

This chain links TRBV28 with TRBJ1-2; a weak D match, TRBD1 (5 bases). The V gene's germline CDR1 is MDHEN and CDR2 SYDVKM. CDR3 length: 12 residues. Trimming shortened V by 5 bases and J by 6 bases, and 10 bases separated the two germline ends. Here the CDR3 reads CASSATRDGYTF. The CDR3 DNA follows: TGTGCCAGCAGTGCCACCAGGGATGGCTACACCTTC.

J is TRBJ2-2 and V is TRBV11-2; possibly TRBD1 for D (6 bases). Trimming pared 4 bases from V and 5 bases from J, leaving 17 bases between. Germline CDR1 reads SGHAT; CDR2 reads FQNNGV. This CDR3 comprises 16 residues. The CDR3 DNA reads TGTGCCAGCAGCTCAACTCAGGGGTTGGCAACCGGGGAGCTGTTTTTT. The encoded protein is CASSSTQGLATGELFF.

This clone was seen once. The V call is TRBV5-1, the J call TRBJ2-7; weak D call: TRBD1 (6 bases). Germline CDR1 reads SGHRS; CDR2 reads YFSETQ. The CDR3 totals 16 residues. Trimming removed 4 bases at V and 4 bases at J, with 21 bases between. This CDR3 is CASSRVGEGVTYEQYF. The CDR3 nucleotides read TGCGCCAGCAGCCGCGTGGGTGAGGGGGTTACTTACGAGCAGTACTTC.

V usage is TRBV27 and J usage is TRBJ2-5; no reliable D call. This CDR3 contains 13 residues. V lost 4 bases and J lost 7, with 13 bases in between. CDR1 is MNHEY and CDR2 is SMNVEV in the germline V gene (reference sequence). CDR3 sequence (DNA): TGTGCCAGCAGTTCCGACCGGCTAGGGACCCAGTACTTC. The encoded protein is CASSSDRLGTQYF.

This clone was counted a few times. Its ends do not fully match the called genes, so a read error is possible. The rearrangement joins TRBV7-4 to TRBJ1-2, with D maybe TRBD1 (5 bases). This CDR3 spans 10 amino acids. Per germline, CDR1 SGHVT and CDR2 SQSDAQ. Here the CDR3 reads CASPTGGSPF. CDR3 DNA: TGTGCCAGCCCTACAGGAGGGTCACCCTTC.

The chain is built from TRBV5-8 and TRBJ1-1; 8 bases map to TRBD1. This CDR3 is 15 amino acids long. Germline V gene data show CDR1 as SGHTS and CDR2 as YDEGEE. V lost 3 bases and J lost 4; bases outside the gene matches: 8. The CDR3 DNA is TGTGCCAGCAGCTGGCACCCGGACAGGGCCACTGAAGCTTTCTTT. As protein: CASSWHPDRATEAFF.

Here the CDR3 reads CASSLEGAGTYNEQFF. CDR3 bases: TGCGCCAGCAGCTTAGAGGGGGCAGGGACCTACAATGAGCAGTTCTTC. The V and J genes are TRBV5-1 and TRBJ2-1; 7 positions agree with TRBD1. Trimming at V came to 2 bases and at J to 2 bases, leaving 7 bases not matched to a gene. This CDR3 comprises 16 residues. Germline lookup yields CDR1 SGHRS and CDR2 YFSETQ. Together with reference TRBV5-1 and TRBJ2-1, the CDR3 gives the full variable domain: KAGVTQTPRYLIKTRGQQVTLSCSPISGHRSVSWYQQTPGQGLQFLFEYFSETQRNKGNFPGRFSGRQFSNSRSEMNVSTLELGDSALYLCASSLEGAGTYNEQFFGPGTRLTVL.

The chain couples TRBV15 to TRBJ2-2, with D possibly matching TRBD2 (6 bases). This CDR3 has 17 amino acids. The V end was cut by 0 bases, the J end by 4 bases, with 15 bases between. Per germline, CDR1 LNHNV and CDR2 YYDKDF (reference sequence). The CDR3 nucleotides are TGTGCCACCAGCAGAGATGGGAGTAGCGGACGCACCGGGGAGCTGTTTTTT. This encodes CATSRDGSSGRTGELFF. The full variable domain, completed using reference TRBV15 and TRBJ2-2, is DAMVIQNPRYQVTQFGKPVTLSCSQTLNHNVMYWYQQKSSQAPKLLFHYYDKDFNNEADTPDNFQSRRPNTSFCFLDIRSPGLGDTAMYLCATSRDGSSGRTGELFFGEGSRLTVL.

This chain's CDR3 is CASRGQHNEKLFF. The CDR3 bases are TGTGCCAGCCGGGGACAGCATAATGAAAAACTGTTTTTT. V and J are TRBV2 and TRBJ1-4; 7 bases are shared with TRBD1. V shed 8 bases, J shed 4 bases, and the junction held 4 bases outside the gene matches. Germline-derived CDR1 and CDR2 are SNHLY and FYNNEI. This CDR3 has 13 amino acids.

The chain combines TRBV18 with TRBJ1-2; D perhaps matches TRBD1 (5 bases). The ends were cut back, 6 bases at V and 6 bases at J, with 20 bases in the middle. This CDR3 spans 15 amino acids. In germline, CDR1 is KGHSH, CDR2 LQKENI. CDR3 region: CASSPISDTRDGYTF. The CDR3 DNA is TGTGCCAGCTCCCCAATTTCGGACACCAGGGATGGCTACACCTTC. The full variable domain, completed using reference TRBV18 and TRBJ1-2, is NAGVMQNPRHLVRRRGQEARLRCSPMKGHSHVYWYRQLPEEGLKFMVYLQKENIIDESGMPKERFSAEFPKEGPSILRIQQVVRGDSAAYFCASSPISDTRDGYTFGSGTRLTVV.

This chain connects TRBV9 to TRBJ2-1, with D perhaps TRBD2 (6 bases). The CDR3 sequence is 15 residues long. Germline CDR1 reads SGDLS; CDR2 reads YYNGEE. V lost 0 bases, J lost 2 bases, and 9 bases lay in between. Written as DNA, the CDR3 is TGTGCCAGCAGCGTAGTTGGCGGGGCCTACAATGAGCAGTTCTTC. It encodes CASSVVGGAYNEQFF.

The chain combines TRBV5-6 with TRBJ2-7, with no clear D. This CDR3 spans 13 amino acids. Germline CDR1 SGHDT, CDR2 YYEEEE. Trimming took 4 bases from V and 3 from J, leaving 11 bases between them. CDR3: CASSPPSRYEQYF. In DNA, the CDR3 is TGTGCCAGCAGCCCCCCGTCCCGCTACGAGCAGTACTTC.

The gene calls are TRBV7-3 and TRBJ2-7, with TRBD1 matching 8 bases. The junction had 9 bases not matched to a gene; V was cut back by 5 bases and J by 3 bases. CDR3 length: 15 residues. The germline gives CDR1 SGHTA, CDR2 FQGTGA. CDR3 nucleotides: TGTGCCAGCAGCCCGACCACAGGGGGAGGCTACGAGCAGTACTTC. It codes for CASSPTTGGGYEQYF.

This clone was found once. The CDR3 spells CASRNRGGSGNTIYF. The CDR3 nucleotides read TGTGCCAGCCGGAACAGGGGAGGCTCTGGAAACACCATATATTTT. V usage is TRBV5-6 and J usage is TRBJ1-3; the match to TRBD1 covers 7 bases. Trimming cost V 7 bases and J 0 bases; bases outside gene matches: 7. This CDR3 spans 15 amino acids. The germline V gene encodes CDR1 SGHDT and CDR2 YYEEEE. The full variable domain, in which reference TRBV5-6 and TRBJ1-3 provide the parts outside the CDR3, is DAGVTQSPTHLIKTRGQQVTLRCSPKSGHDTVSWYQQALGQGPQFIFQYYEEEERQRGNFPDRFSGHQFPNYSSELNVNALLLGDSALYLCASRNRGGSGNTIYFGEGSWLTVV.

The chain is built from TRBV7-9 and TRBJ2-7; D is uncertain. Per germline, CDR1 SEHNR and CDR2 FQNEAQ (reference sequence). The V end lost 5 bases, the J end lost 6 bases, and 14 bases lay between the germline ends. The CDR3 has 13 residues. For the CDR3, the DNA is TGTGCCAGCAGCCCGAGGATCATGGCCGAGCAGTACTTC. It codes for CASSPRIMAEQYF.

The chain joins TRBV7-6 to TRBJ2-7, with D possibly being TRBD2 (5 bases). The ends were cut back, 5 bases at V and 0 bases at J, with 17 bases in the middle. Germline CDR1 reads SGHVS; CDR2 reads FNYEAQ. The CDR3 is 16 residues long. The CDR3: CASSPRRGKSSYEQYF. CDR3 sequence (DNA): TGTGCCAGCAGCCCGAGGAGAGGGAAGAGCTCCTACGAGCAGTACTTC.

The chain uses TRBV5-1 and TRBJ2-2, with D possibly TRBD2 on 5 matching bases. Germline assignment: CDR1 SGHRS and CDR2 YFSETQ. CDR3 length: 14 amino acids. Trimming left V 1 base short and J 4 bases short, with 8 bases between. Written as DNA, the CDR3 is TGCGCCAGCAGCTTGATGAGGGCCACCGGGGAGCTGTTTTTT. Protein: CASSLMRATGELFF.

This clone was counted once. The chain carries TRBV7-6 and TRBJ2-7; perhaps TRBD2 as D (7 bases). Between the trimmed V and J ends, which lost 5 bases and 1 base, there was a span of 18 bases. Germline V lookup: CDR1 SGHVS, CDR2 FNYEAQ. The CDR3 length is 16 residues. The CDR3 nucleotides read TGTGCCAGCAGCCCTCGACGGGGGGCGAATTCCTACGAGCAGTACTTC. This translates into CASSPRRGANSYEQYF.

This chain joins TRBV2 and TRBJ1-5; possible D gene TRBD1, 6 bases. The germline V gene encodes CDR1 SNHLY and CDR2 FYNNEI. The length of the CDR3 is 15 residues. V gave up 6 bases and J gave up 1 base, with 13 bases separating them. DNA of the CDR3: TGTGCCAGCAGGGCGCCCGGACAGAGCAATCAGCCCCAGCATTTT. It translates to CASRAPGQSNQPQHF.

The chain employs TRBV11-3 and TRBJ1-6; D may be TRBD1 (6 bases). Germline CDR1 and CDR2: SGHNT and YENEEA. The CDR3 runs to 16 residues. Trimming took 4 bases from V and 3 from J, leaving 13 bases between them. CDR3 protein: CASSSTGNVYNSPLHF. The CDR3 DNA reads as TGTGCCAGCAGCTCAACAGGGAATGTCTATAATTCACCCCTCCACTTT.

This sequence joins TRBV5-1 and TRBJ2-2, with D perhaps matching TRBD2 (5 bases). The ends were cut back, 0 bases at V and 4 bases at J, with 7 bases in the middle. CDR1 and CDR2 (germline): SGHRS, YFSETQ. The length of the CDR3 is 14 residues. The CDR3 DNA follows: TGCGCCAGCAGCTTGGTGGGGAGCACCGGGGAGCTGTTTTTT. Translating it yields CASSLVGSTGELFF.

The gene calls are TRBV9 and TRBJ2-6; no reliable D call. CDR3 length: 15 residues. From germline, CDR1 is SGDLS and CDR2 YYNGEE. V was cut by 4 bases and J by 0 bases, with 8 bases left in between. The CDR3 DNA sequence: TGTGCCAGCAGCCCCTGGCACTCTGGGGCCAACGTCCTGACTTTC. This codes for CASSPWHSGANVLTF.

This chain connects TRBV6-4 to TRBJ1-1; TRBD1 aligns across 8 bases. Germline V gives CDR1 MRHNA, CDR2 SNTAGT. V dropped 6 bases and J dropped 5; count of bases not matched to a gene: 5. The CDR3 length is 13 residues. CDR3 DNA sequence: TGTGCCAGCAGCCTCCGGACAGGGACTGAAGCTTTCTTT. Amino acids: CASSLRTGTEAFF.

The V and J genes are TRBV11-2 and TRBJ2-2; 8 nucleotides agree with TRBD2. The germline V gene has CDR1 SGHAT and CDR2 FQNNGV. V gave up 5 bases and J gave up 1 base; unmatched junction bases: 3. This CDR3 spans 15 amino acids. The CDR3 protein is CASSLSGRNTGELFF. The CDR3 nucleotides read TGTGCCAGCAGCCTCAGCGGGAGGAACACCGGGGAGCTGTTTTTT.

The chain carries TRBV11-2 and TRBJ2-3; D uncertain. V was shortened by 5 bases and J by 5 bases, with 11 bases between the two germline ends. The CDR3 consists of 13 residues. Germline V gene lookup returns CDR1 SGHAT and CDR2 FQNNGV. The CDR3 sequence: CASSIPGQDTQYF. DNA for the CDR3: TGTGCCAGCAGCATCCCCGGTCAAGATACGCAGTATTTT.